The 4 T cell receptor beta chains below all came from one sample that was sequenced in a study of human T cells and chemical hapten exposure. Each CDR3 protein is one row after TCRdb ran MiXCR on the RACE reads. The sample yields tens of thousands of distinct CDR3 sequences, roughly 10% seen once. Time point: pre-sensitization, week 0. The treatment: therapeutic diphenylcyclopropenone sensitization with weekly scalp DPC. The sample in question was whole blood, obtained in connection with sensitization to the hapten diphenylcyclopropenone (DPC). These TCRs come from a man aged 35-49 years with alopecia areata. Some clones in this sample may be carry-over from other donors' samples.

This clonotype was observed a few times. CDR3 bases: TGTGCCAGCAGTGTCGTGGCAGCCTATGGCTACACCTTC. This codes for CASSVVAAYGYTF. The genes are TRBV2 and TRBJ1-2; D is unclear. The CDR3 has 13 amino acids. CDR1 SNHLY and CDR2 FYNNEI come from the germline V gene. V lost 4 bases to trimming and J lost 4 bases, with 10 bases between them.

This clonotype was picked up many times. V gene TRBV4-1 combines with J gene TRBJ1-1; D remains ambiguous. From germline, CDR1 is MGHRA and CDR2 YSYEKL. CDR3 length: 13 residues. Trimming removed 1 base from V and 1 base from J, with 4 bases in between. CDR3 in amino acids: CASSQARNTEAFF. In nucleotides, the CDR3 is TGCGCCAGCAGCCAAGCCAGGAACACTGAAGCTTTCTTT.

Only a few counts were recorded for this clonotype. The chain employs TRBV6-6 and TRBJ2-3; D unclear. With 5 bases removed from V and 2 bases from J, the gap between germline ends came to 8 bases. The CDR3 is 13 residues long. Germline values: CDR1 MNHNY, CDR2 SVGAGI (reference sequence). The CDR3 protein is CASSHPHTDTQYF. CDR3 bases: TGTGCCAGCAGTCACCCCCACACAGATACGCAGTATTTT.

This clonotype was counted ten times or more. CDR3 amino acids: CASRLAGEETQYF. CDR3 nucleotide sequence: TGTGCAAGTCGCTTAGCGGGAGAAGAGACCCAGTACTTC. This chain connects TRBV12-2 to TRBJ2-5. TRBV12-2 is a pseudogene. The CDR3 has 13 residues.